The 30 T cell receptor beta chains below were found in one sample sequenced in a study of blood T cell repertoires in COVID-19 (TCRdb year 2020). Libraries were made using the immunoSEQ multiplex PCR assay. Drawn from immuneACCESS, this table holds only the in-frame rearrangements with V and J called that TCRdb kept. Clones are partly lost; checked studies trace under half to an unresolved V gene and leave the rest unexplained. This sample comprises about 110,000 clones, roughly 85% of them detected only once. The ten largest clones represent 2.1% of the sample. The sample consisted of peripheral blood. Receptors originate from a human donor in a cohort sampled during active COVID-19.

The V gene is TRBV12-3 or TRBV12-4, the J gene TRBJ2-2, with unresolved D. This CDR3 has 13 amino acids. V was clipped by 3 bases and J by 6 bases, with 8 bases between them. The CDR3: CASSFRGPGELFF. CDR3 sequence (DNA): TGTGCCAGCAGTTTCCGAGGCCCCGGGGAGCTGTTTTTT.

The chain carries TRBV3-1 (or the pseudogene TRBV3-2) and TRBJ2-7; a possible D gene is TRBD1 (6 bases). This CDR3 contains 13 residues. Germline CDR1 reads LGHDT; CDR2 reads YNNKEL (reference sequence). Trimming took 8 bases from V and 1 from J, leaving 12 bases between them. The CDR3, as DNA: TGTGCCAGCGGGGGCGAGATTTCCTACGAGCAGTACTTC. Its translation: CASGGEISYEQYF.

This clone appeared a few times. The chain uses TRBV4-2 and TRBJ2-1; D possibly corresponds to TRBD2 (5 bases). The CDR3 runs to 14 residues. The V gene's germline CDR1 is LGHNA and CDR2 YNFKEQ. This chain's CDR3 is CASRGVGIYNEQFF. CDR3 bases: TGTGCGAGCCGGGGAGTTGGTATATACAATGAGCAGTTCTTC.

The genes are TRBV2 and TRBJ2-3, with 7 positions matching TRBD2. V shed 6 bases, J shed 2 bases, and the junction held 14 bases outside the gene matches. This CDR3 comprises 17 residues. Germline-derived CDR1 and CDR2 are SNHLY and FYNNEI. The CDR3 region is CASSAPAGTTFTDTQYF. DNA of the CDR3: TGTGCCAGCAGCGCACCAGCCGGGACTACGTTCACAGATACGCAGTATTTT.

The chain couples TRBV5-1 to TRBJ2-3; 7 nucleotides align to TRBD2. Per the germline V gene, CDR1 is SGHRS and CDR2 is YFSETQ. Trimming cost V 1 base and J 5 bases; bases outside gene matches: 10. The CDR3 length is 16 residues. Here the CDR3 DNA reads TGCGCCAGCAGCTTGATGCCGGTGGGAGGGGAAGATACGCAGTATTTT. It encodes CASSLMPVGGEDTQYF.

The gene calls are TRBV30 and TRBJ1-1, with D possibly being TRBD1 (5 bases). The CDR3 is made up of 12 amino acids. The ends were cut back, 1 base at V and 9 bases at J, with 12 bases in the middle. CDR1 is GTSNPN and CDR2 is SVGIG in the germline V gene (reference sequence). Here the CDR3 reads CAWSGGASQAFF. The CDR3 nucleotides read TGTGCCTGGAGTGGGGGCGCGAGCCAAGCTTTCTTT.

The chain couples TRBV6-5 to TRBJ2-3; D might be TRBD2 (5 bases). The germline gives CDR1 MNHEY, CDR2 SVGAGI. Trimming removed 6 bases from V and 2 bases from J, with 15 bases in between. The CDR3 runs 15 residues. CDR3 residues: CASSLSGIFTDTQYF. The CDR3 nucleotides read TGTGCCAGCAGCCTTTCCGGGATATTCACAGATACGCAGTATTTT.

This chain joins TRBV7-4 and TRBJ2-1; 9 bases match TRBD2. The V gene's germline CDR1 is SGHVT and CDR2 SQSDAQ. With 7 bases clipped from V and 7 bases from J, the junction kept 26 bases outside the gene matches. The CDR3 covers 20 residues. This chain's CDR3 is CASTLPAASGNPQGKNEQFF. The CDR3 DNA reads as TGTGCCAGCACCCTTCCTGCGGCTAGCGGGAATCCCCAGGGGAAAAATGAGCAGTTCTTC.

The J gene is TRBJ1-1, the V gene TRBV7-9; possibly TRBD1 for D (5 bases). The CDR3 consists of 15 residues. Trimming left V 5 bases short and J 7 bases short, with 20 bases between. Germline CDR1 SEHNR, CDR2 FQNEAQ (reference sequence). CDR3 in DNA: TGTGCCAGCAGCCGAGACGGGGGTGGGTCACGTGAAGCTTTCTTT. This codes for CASSRDGGGSREAFF.

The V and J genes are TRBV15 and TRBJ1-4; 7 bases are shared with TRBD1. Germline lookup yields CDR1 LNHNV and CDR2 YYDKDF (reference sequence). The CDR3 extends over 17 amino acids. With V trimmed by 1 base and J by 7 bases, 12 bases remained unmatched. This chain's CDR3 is CATSRAPTTGWSEKLFF. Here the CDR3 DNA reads TGTGCCACCAGCAGAGCACCCACGACAGGGTGGAGTGAAAAACTGTTTTTT.

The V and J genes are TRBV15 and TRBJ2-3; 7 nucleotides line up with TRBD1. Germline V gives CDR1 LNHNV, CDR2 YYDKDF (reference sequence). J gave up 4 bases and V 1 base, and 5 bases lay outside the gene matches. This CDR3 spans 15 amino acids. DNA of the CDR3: TGTGCCACCAGCAGAGGGTGGACAGGCCCAGATACGCAGTATTTT. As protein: CATSRGWTGPDTQYF.

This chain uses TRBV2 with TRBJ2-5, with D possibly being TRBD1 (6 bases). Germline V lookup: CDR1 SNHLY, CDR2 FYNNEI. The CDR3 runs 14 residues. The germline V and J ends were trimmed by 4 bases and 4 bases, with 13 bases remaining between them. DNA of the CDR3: TGTGCCAGCAGTGTGCAACAGGGTGGAGAGACCCAGTACTTC. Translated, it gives CASSVQQGGETQYF.

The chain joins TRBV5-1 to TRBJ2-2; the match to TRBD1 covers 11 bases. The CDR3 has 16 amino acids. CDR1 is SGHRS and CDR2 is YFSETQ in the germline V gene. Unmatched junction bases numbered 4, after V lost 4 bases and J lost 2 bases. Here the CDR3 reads CASSLGQGANTGELFF. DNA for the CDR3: TGCGCCAGCAGCCTTGGACAGGGGGCTAACACCGGGGAGCTGTTTTTT. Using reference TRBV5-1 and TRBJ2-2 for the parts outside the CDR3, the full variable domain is KAGVTQTPRYLIKTRGQQVTLSCSPISGHRSVSWYQQTPGQGLQFLFEYFSETQRNKGNFPGRFSGRQFSNSRSEMNVSTLELGDSALYLCASSLGQGANTGELFFGEGSRLTVL.

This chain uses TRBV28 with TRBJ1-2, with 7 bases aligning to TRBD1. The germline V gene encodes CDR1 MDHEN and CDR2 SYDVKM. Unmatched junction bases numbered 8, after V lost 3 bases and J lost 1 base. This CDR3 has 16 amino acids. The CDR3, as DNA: TGTGCCAGCAGTTTTGGAAGGGGGCGGGATAACTATGGCTACACCTTC. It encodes CASSFGRGRDNYGYTF.

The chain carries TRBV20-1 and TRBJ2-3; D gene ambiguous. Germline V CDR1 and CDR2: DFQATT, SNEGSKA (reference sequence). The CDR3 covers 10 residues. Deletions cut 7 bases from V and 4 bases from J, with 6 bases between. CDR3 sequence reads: CSGLSDTQYF. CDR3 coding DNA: TGCAGTGGTCTATCAGATACGCAGTATTTT.

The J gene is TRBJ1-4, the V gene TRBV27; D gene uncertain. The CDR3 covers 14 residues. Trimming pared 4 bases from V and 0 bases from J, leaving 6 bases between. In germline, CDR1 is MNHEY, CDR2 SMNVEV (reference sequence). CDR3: CASSSVTTNEKLFF. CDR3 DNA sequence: TGTGCCAGCAGTTCCGTTACAACTAATGAAAAACTGTTTTTT.

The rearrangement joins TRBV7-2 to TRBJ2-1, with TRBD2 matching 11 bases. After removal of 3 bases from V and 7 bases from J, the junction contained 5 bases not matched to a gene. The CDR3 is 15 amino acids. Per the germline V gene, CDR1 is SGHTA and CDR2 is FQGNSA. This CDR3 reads CASSFGLAGGNEQFF. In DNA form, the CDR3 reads TGTGCCAGCAGCTTCGGCCTAGCGGGAGGTAATGAGCAGTTCTTC.

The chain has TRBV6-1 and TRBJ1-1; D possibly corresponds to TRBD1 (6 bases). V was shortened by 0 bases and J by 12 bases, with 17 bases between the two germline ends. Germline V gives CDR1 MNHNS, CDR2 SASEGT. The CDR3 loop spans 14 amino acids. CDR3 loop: CASSEALRADRPFF. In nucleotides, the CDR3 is TGTGCCAGCAGTGAAGCGCTTCGGGCCGACAGGCCTTTCTTT.

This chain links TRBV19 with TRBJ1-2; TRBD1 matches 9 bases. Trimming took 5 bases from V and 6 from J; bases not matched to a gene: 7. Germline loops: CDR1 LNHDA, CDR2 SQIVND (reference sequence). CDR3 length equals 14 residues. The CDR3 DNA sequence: TGTGCCAGTAGTTCGGACAGGGGCAACCATGGCTACACCTTC. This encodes CASSSDRGNHGYTF. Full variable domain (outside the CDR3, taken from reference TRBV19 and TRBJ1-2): DGGITQSPKYLFRKEGQNVTLSCEQNLNHDAMYWYRQDPGQGLRLIYYSQIVNDFQKGDIAEGYSVSREKKESFPLTVTSAQKNPTAFYLCASSSDRGNHGYTFGSGTRLTVV.

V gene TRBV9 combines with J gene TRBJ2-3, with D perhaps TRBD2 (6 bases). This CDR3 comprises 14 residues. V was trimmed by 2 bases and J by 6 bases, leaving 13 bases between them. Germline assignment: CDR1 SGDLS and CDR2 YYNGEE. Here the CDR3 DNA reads TGTGCCAGCAGCGTGGGACGGGAGATGGATACGCAGTATTTT. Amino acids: CASSVGREMDTQYF.

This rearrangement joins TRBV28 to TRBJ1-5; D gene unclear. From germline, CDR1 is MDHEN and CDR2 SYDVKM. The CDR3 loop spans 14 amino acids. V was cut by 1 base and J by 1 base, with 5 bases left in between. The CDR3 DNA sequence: TGTGCCAGCAGTTTATACAGAAGCAATCAGCCCCAGCATTTT. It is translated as CASSLYRSNQPQHF.

The CDR3 DNA is TGTGCCAGCAGCTGGGACAGCCCGACATACTATGGCTACACCTTC. It translates to CASSWDSPTYYGYTF. The rearrangement joins TRBV11-1 to TRBJ1-2; 7 bases are a match to TRBD1. After removal of 4 bases from V and 3 bases from J, the junction contained 8 bases not matched to a gene. The CDR3 covers 15 residues. The V gene's germline CDR1 is SGHAT and CDR2 FQDESV (reference sequence).

For the CDR3, the DNA is TGTGCCAGCAGCCAAGGGCGGAATGGCGAGATCACGGGCTACACCTTC. As protein: CASSQGRNGEITGYTF. The chain employs TRBV4-2 and TRBJ1-2; D remains ambiguous. V gave up 1 base and J gave up 8 bases, with 20 bases separating them. Germline loops: CDR1 LGHNA, CDR2 YNFKEQ. This CDR3 comprises 16 residues.

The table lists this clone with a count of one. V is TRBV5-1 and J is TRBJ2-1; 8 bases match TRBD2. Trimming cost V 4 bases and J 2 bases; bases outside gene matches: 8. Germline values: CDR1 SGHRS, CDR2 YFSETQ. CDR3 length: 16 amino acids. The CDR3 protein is CASSPPDSGTYNEQFF. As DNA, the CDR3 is TGCGCCAGCAGCCCCCCTGATAGCGGGACCTACAATGAGCAGTTCTTC.

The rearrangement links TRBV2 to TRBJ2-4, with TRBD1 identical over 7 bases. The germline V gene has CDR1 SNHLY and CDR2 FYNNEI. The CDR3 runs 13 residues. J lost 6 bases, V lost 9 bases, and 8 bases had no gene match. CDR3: CASTGEGGNIQYF. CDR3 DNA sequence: TGTGCCAGTACAGGGGAAGGGGGAAACATTCAGTACTTC.

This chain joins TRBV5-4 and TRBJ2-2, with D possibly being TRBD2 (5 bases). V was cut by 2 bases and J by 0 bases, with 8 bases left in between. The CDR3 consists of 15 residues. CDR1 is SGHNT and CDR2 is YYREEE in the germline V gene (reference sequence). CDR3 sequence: CASSFDGTNTGELFF. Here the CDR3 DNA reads TGTGCCAGCAGCTTTGACGGGACGAACACCGGGGAGCTGTTTTTT.

CDR3 sequence reads: CATREQGDTQYF. Here the CDR3 DNA reads TGTGCCACGCGGGAGCAGGGAGATACGCAGTATTTT. The chain combines TRBV15 with TRBJ2-3, with 7 bases that match TRBD2. V lost 9 bases and J lost 5; bases outside the gene matches: 5. Germline V gives CDR1 LNHNV, CDR2 YYDKDF (reference sequence). This CDR3 is 12 amino acids long.

The CDR3 DNA follows: TGCAGCGTAACAGGGTCGTCAGGTACCGGGGAGCTGTTTTTT. Protein: CSVTGSSGTGELFF. This chain uses TRBV29-1 with TRBJ2-2; D possibly corresponds to TRBD1 (6 bases). V was trimmed by 6 bases and J by 5 bases, leaving 16 bases between them. Germline CDR1 and CDR2: SQVTM and ANQGSEA. The CDR3 is made up of 14 amino acids.

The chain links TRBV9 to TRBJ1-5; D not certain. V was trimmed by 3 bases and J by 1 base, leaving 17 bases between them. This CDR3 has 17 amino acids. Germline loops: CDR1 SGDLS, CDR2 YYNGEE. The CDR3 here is CASSGGPSTGSNQPQHF. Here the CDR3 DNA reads TGTGCCAGCAGCGGAGGTCCGTCAACGGGGAGCAATCAGCCCCAGCATTTT.

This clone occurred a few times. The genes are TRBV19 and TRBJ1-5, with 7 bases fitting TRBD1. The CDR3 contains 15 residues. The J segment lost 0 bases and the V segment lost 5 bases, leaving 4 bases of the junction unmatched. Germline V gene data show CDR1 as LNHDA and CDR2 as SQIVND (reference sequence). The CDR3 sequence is CASSDTGDSNQPQHF. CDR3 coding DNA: TGTGCCAGTAGTGATACAGGGGATAGCAATCAGCCCCAGCATTTT. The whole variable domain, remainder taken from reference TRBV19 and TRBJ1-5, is DGGITQSPKYLFRKEGQNVTLSCEQNLNHDAMYWYRQDPGQGLRLIYYSQIVNDFQKGDIAEGYSVSREKKESFPLTVTSAQKNPTAFYLCASSDTGDSNQPQHFGDGTRLSIL.